This TCR beta chain was retrieved from a study of T cell responses to AZD1222 COVID-19 vaccine. Overall study context: Both about-4-week and about-12-week second-dose recipients were combined. Study-level results: Unmutated variant regions reportedly attract nearly half of all spike-specific TCRs.

The V and J ends lost 3 bases and 6 bases, in that order; junction bases with no gene match: 0. Per germline, CDR1 SGHAT and CDR2 FQDESV (reference sequence). The CDR3 is 14 amino acids. As to this clone: Its specificity is unknown.

This table comes from immunoSEQ multiplex PCR, and its TCRdb copy is limited to in-frame clones, with some not included. Seen here are 120,000 to 150,000 clones, 93% observed once, and the top ten hold under 2%. The sample here was peripheral blood, taken on day 0 of AZD1222 vaccination. This chain uses TRBV11-1 with TRBJ1-6; 9 bases fit TRBD1. This receptor was identified in an adult in good health. The CDR3 DNA reads as TGTGCCAGCAGCTTGACAGGGGGTAATTCACCCCTCCACTTT. Residues: CASSLTGGNSPLHF.